This T cell receptor beta chain was sequenced during a study of T-cell memory formation after mild COVID-19. Study information: Across donors, TCR clusters were largely donor specific.

Each CDR3 protein gets one entry after TCRdb re-called the 5' RACE reads with MiXCR. This sample yields hundreds of thousands of distinct CDR3 sequences, of which roughly a sixth are seen a single time; about 8.1% belongs to the top ten. Only a few counts were recorded for this clonotype. Its antigen is currently unknown. Regarding the study as a whole: There was no confirmation that second-wave clones peaking on day 37 were SARS-CoV-2 specific.

The source material was PBMCs or a T cell subset sorted from them (not recorded which). The sequence was obtained from an adult woman who had mild COVID-19 (a few samples of this study predate the infection). Cell type and time point are not known.

CDR3 coding DNA: TGTGCCAGCAGCGAGGGACAGACGTTCTATGGCTACACCTTC. Protein sequence: CASSEGQTFYGYTF. This chain joins TRBV7-2 and TRBJ1-2, with 7 bases fitting TRBD1. The CDR3 runs 14 residues. Germline CDR1 and CDR2: SGHTA and FQGNSA. The ends lost 5 bases at V and 4 bases at J; junction bases unmatched: 7.